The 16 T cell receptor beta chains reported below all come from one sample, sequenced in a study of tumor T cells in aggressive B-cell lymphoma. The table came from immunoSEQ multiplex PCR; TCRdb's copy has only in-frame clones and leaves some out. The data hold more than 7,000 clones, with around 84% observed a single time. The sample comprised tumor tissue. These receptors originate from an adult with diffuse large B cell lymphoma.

In DNA, the CDR3 is TGTGCCATCAGTGAGTCGGTGGGACACTACACAGATACGCAGTATTTT. Translation gives CAISESVGHYTDTQYF. V and J are TRBV10-3 and TRBJ2-3; tentatively, D is TRBD1 (6 bases). V was clipped by 0 bases and J by 2 bases, with 12 bases between them. There are 16 residues in the CDR3. Germline V lookup: CDR1 ENHRY, CDR2 SYGVKD.

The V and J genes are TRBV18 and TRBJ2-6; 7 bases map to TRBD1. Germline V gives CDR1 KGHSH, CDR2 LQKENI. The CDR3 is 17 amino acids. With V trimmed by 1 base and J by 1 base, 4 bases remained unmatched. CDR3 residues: CASSPRGQFSGANVLTF. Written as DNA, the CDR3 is TGTGCCAGCTCACCACGGGGACAGTTTTCTGGGGCCAACGTCCTGACTTTC.

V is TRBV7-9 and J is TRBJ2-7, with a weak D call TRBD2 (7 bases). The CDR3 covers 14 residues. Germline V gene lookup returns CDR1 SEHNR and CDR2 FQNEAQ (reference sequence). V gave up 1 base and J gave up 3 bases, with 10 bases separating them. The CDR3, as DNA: TGTGCCAGCAGCTTAGACAGGGACTACTACGAGCAGTACTTC. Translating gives CASSLDRDYYEQYF.

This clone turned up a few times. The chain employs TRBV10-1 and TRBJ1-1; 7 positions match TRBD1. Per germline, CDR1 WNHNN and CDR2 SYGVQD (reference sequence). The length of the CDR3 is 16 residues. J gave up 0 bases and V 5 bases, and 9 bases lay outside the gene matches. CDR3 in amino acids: CASSTDPQGMNTEAFF. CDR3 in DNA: TGCGCCAGCAGTACAGACCCACAGGGGATGAACACTGAAGCTTTCTTT.

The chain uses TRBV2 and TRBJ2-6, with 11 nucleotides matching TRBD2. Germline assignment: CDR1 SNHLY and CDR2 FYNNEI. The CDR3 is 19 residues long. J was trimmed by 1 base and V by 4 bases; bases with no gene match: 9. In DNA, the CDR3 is TGTGCCAGCAGTGCGGATCTAGCGGGGGGCGCGTCTGGGGCCAACGTCCTGACTTTC. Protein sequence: CASSADLAGGASGANVLTF.

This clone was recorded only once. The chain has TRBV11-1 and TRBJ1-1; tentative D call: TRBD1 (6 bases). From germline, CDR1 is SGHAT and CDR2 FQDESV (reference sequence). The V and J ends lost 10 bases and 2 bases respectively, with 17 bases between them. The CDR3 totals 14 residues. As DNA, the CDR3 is TGTGCCACAGGGACAAGACGGGCAAACACTGAAGCTTTCTTT. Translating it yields CATGTRRANTEAFF.

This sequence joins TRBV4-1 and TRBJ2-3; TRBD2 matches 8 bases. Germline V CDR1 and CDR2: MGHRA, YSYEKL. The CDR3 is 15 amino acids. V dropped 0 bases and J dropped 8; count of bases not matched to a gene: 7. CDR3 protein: CASSQEAREGSTQYF. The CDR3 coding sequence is TGCGCCAGCAGCCAAGAAGCTCGGGAGGGGAGTACGCAGTATTTT.

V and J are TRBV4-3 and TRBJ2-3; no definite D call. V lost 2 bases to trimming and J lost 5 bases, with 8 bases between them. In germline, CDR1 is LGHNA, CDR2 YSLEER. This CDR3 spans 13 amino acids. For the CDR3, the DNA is TGCGCCAGCAGCCAATCAACAAGAGATACGCAGTATTTT. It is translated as CASSQSTRDTQYF.

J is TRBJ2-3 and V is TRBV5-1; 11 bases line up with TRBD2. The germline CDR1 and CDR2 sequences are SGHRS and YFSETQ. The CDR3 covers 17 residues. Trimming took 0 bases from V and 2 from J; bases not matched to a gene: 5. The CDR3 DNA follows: TGCGCCAGCAGCTTGGTACTAGCGGGGGAGTTCACAGATACGCAGTATTTT. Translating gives CASSLVLAGEFTDTQYF.

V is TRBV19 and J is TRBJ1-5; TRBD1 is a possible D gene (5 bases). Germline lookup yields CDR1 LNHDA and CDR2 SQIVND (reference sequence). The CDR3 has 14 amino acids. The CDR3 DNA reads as TGTGCGATACGGGGGACCCTGGGGAATCAGCCCCAGCATTTT. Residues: CAIRGTLGNQPQHF. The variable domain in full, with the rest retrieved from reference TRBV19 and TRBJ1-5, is DGGITQSPKYLFRKEGQNVTLSCEQNLNHDAMYWYRQDPGQGLRLIYYSQIVNDFQKGDIAEGYSVSREKKESFPLTVTSAQKNPTAFYLCAIRGTLGNQPQHFGDGTRLSIL.

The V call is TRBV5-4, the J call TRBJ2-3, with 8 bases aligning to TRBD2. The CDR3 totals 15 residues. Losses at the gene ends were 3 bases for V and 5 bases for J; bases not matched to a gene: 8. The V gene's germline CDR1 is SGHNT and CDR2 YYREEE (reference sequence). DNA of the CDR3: TGTGCCAGCAGCTCCAGGACTAGCCGGGGAGATACGCAGTATTTT. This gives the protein CASSSRTSRGDTQYF.

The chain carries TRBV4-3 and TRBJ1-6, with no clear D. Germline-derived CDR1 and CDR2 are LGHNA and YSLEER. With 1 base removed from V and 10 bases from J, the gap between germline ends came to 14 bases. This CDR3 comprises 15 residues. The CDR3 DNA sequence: TGCGCCAGCAGCCAAGGGGTCGGGTCAAGGTCACCCCTCCACTTT. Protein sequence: CASSQGVGSRSPLHF.

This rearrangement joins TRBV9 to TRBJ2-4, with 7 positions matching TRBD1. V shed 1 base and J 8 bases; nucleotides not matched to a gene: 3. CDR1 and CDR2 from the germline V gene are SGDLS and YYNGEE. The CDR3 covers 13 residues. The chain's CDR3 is CASSVRTGDIQYF. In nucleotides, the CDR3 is TGTGCCAGCAGCGTACGGACAGGCGACATTCAGTACTTC. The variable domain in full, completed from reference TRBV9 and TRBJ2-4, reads DSGVTQTPKHLITATGQRVTLRCSPRSGDLSVYWYQQSLDQGLQFLIQYYNGEERAKGNILERFSAQQFPDLHSELNLSSLELGDSALYFCASSVRTGDIQYFGAGTRLSVL.

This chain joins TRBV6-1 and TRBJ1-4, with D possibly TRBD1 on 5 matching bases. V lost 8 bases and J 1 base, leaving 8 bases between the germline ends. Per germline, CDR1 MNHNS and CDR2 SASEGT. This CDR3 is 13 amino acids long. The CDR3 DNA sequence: TGTGCCAGCTCGGGGGAAACTAATGAAAAACTGTTTTTT. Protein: CASSGETNEKLFF.

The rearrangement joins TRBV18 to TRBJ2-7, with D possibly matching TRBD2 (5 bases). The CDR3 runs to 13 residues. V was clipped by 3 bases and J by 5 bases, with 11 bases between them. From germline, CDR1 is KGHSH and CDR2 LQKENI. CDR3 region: CASSPTGYHEQYF. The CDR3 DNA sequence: TGTGCCAGCTCACCTACGGGGTACCACGAGCAGTACTTC. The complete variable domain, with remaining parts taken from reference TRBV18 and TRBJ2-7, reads NAGVMQNPRHLVRRRGQEARLRCSPMKGHSHVYWYRQLPEEGLKFMVYLQKENIIDESGMPKERFSAEFPKEGPSILRIQQVVRGDSAAYFCASSPTGYHEQYFGPGTRLTVT.

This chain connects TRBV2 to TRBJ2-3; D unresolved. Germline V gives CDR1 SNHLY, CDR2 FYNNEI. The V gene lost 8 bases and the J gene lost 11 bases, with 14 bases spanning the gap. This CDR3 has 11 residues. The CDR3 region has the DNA TGTGCCAGCCGTCTACGCGGTATGCAGTATTTT. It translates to CASRLRGMQYF.